This T cell receptor (beta chain) was profiled in a study of OX40 agonist ivuxolimab in advanced cancers. Looking at the study overall: Treatment received earlier with anti-PD-1, anti-PD-L1 or anti-CTLA-4 agents was allowed, and under 50% had some.

TCRdb's table, derived via immunoSEQ multiplex PCR, lists solely in-frame clones and lacks some. The sample consists of 50,000 to 60,000 clones, about 86% of them appearing once. In the case of this clone: Its cognate antigen is unknown.

Study outcomes and limitations: The study found that CD8+ T cells averaged more expanded clones than CD4+.

The CDR3 has 15 residues. Deletions cut 3 bases from V and 0 bases from J, with 9 bases between. Per the germline V gene, CDR1 is MRHNA and CDR2 is SNTAGT. The chain recombines TRBV6-4 with TRBJ1-5, with D perhaps matching TRBD1 (6 bases). The source of this sequence is an adult with an advanced solid tumor such as melanoma, head and neck, liver or kidney cancer. The starting material was CD4+ or CD8+ T cells sorted from blood, obtained in a trial of the OX40 agonist ivuxolimab. The CDR3 loop is CASSETGHSNQPQHF. The CDR3, as DNA: TGTGCCAGCAGTGAGACGGGACATAGCAATCAGCCCCAGCATTTT.